The 27 T cell receptor beta chains in this list originate from one sample, sequenced in a study of blood T cell repertoires in COVID-19. Clones were sequenced by immunoSEQ multiplex PCR, and TCRdb holds only the in-frame ones, with some missing. Among some 210,000 clones listed, over 70% were seen once. Sequenced material: peripheral blood. The source is a man in his forties or fifties with active or convalescent COVID-19.

This rearrangement joins TRBV7-9 to TRBJ2-3; D is uncertain. The CDR3 has 12 residues. Trimming left V 1 base short and J 6 bases short, with 5 bases between. Germline-derived CDR1 and CDR2 are SEHNR and FQNEAQ (reference sequence). The CDR3 here is CASSLDLDTQYF. The DNA for the CDR3 is TGTGCCAGCAGCTTAGATCTCGATACGCAGTATTTT.

This chain connects TRBV6-2 or TRBV6-3 to TRBJ2-2, with D maybe TRBD1 (6 bases). Germline-derived CDR1 and CDR2 are MNHEY and SVGEGT. The CDR3 contains 15 residues. The ends were cut back, 5 bases at V and 2 bases at J, with 12 bases in the middle. CDR3 sequence: CASSETGLNTGELFF. The CDR3, as DNA: TGTGCCAGCAGTGAGACAGGTTTAAACACCGGGGAGCTGTTTTTT.

This chain joins TRBV5-1 and TRBJ1-1, with no clear D. Germline assignment: CDR1 SGHRS and CDR2 YFSETQ. Trimming took 5 bases from V and 1 from J, leaving 3 bases between them. This CDR3 region has 11 residues. Here the CDR3 DNA reads TGCGCCAGCAGTCGGAACACTGAAGCTTTCTTT. Amino acids: CASSRNTEAFF.

This rearrangement joins TRBV7-9 to TRBJ2-6; a possible D gene is TRBD2 (6 bases). Germline-derived CDR1 and CDR2 are SEHNR and FQNEAQ (reference sequence). The CDR3 extends over 17 amino acids. V lost 3 bases and J 0 bases, leaving 12 bases between the germline ends. In nucleotides, the CDR3 is TGTGCCAGCAGCTTGGGTAGCGGTGACTCTGGGGCCAACGTCCTGACTTTC. Encoded protein: CASSLGSGDSGANVLTF.

The gene calls are TRBV6-1 and TRBJ1-2; tentative D call: TRBD1 (6 bases). This CDR3 is 14 amino acids long. The germline CDR1 and CDR2 sequences are MNHNS and SASEGT. Deletions cut 2 bases from V and 8 bases from J, with 15 bases between. The CDR3 DNA is TGTGCCAGCAGTGAATCCGGGGGGGCAGGCGGCTACACCTTC. This codes for CASSESGGAGGYTF.

The rearrangement uses TRBV4-3 and TRBJ2-5; 9 bases align to TRBD1. Germline values: CDR1 LGHNA, CDR2 YSLEER. This CDR3 is built from 15 residues. The junction had 3 bases not matched to a gene; V was cut back by 0 bases and J by 4 bases. This chain's CDR3 is CASSQDMTGGETQYF. The CDR3 DNA follows: TGCGCCAGCAGCCAAGATATGACAGGGGGAGAGACCCAGTACTTC.

The CDR3 spells CASSYPPGQGENEQFF. In nucleotides, the CDR3 is TGTGCCAGCAGCTACCCTCCGGGACAGGGTGAGAATGAGCAGTTCTTC. This rearrangement joins TRBV7-2 to TRBJ2-1; 9 positions agree with TRBD1. Germline trimming cut 4 bases from V and 7 bases from J; bases unmatched to any gene: 11. There are 16 residues in the CDR3. Germline V gives CDR1 SGHTA, CDR2 FQGNSA.

The chain carries TRBV7-9 and TRBJ2-7, with TRBD1 identical over 9 bases. V was pared by 5 bases and J by 1 base, with 6 bases of the junction left unmatched. Per the germline V gene, CDR1 is SEHNR and CDR2 is FQNEAQ (reference sequence). This CDR3 contains 15 residues. CDR3 sequence reads: CASSGTGTGSYEQYF. The DNA for the CDR3 is TGTGCCAGCAGCGGAACCGGGACAGGGTCCTACGAGCAGTACTTC.

The chain combines TRBV3-1 (or the pseudogene TRBV3-2) with TRBJ2-7; TRBD1 agrees at 10 bases. The CDR3 sequence is 14 residues long. Germline assignment: CDR1 LGHDT and CDR2 YNNKEL (reference sequence). V lost 5 bases and J lost 4; bases outside the gene matches: 5. The CDR3 sequence: CASSSRDRGYEQYF. The CDR3 DNA is TGTGCCAGCAGCTCCCGGGACAGGGGTTACGAGCAGTACTTC.

This clone came up once. The V and J genes are TRBV27 and TRBJ2-7; D remains ambiguous. The CDR3 loop spans 16 amino acids. V was clipped by 4 bases and J by 3 bases, with 19 bases between them. Per the germline V gene, CDR1 is MNHEY and CDR2 is SMNVEV (reference sequence). CDR3 nucleotide sequence: TGTGCCAGCAGTTGGCGCCGTGTTGAGCGAGACTACGAGCAGTACTTC. Protein sequence: CASSWRRVERDYEQYF.

This sequence joins TRBV19 and TRBJ1-2, with 9 positions matching TRBD1. V shed 4 bases, J shed 3 bases, and the junction held 6 bases outside the gene matches. CDR3 size: 15 residues. Germline CDR1 LNHDA, CDR2 SQIVND (reference sequence). CDR3 in amino acids: CASSTWTGVHYGYTF. The CDR3 DNA is TGTGCCAGTAGTACTTGGACAGGGGTTCACTATGGCTACACCTTC.

The count of this clone is one. The rearrangement uses TRBV13 and TRBJ1-1; 8 nucleotides line up with TRBD1. CDR3 size: 13 residues. V was clipped by 5 bases and J by 11 bases; unmatched bases: 10. Germline CDR1 and CDR2: PRHDT and FYEKMQ (reference sequence). For the CDR3, the DNA is TGTGCCAGCAGCGCGCGAGACAGGGGAGGGGCTTTCTTT. The encoded protein is CASSARDRGGAFF.

The chain is built from TRBV20-1 and TRBJ2-1; 7 nucleotides align to TRBD1. CDR1 DFQATT and CDR2 SNEGSKA come from the germline V gene (reference sequence). Trimming took 3 bases from V and 2 from J; bases not matched to a gene: 4. The CDR3 runs 14 residues. CDR3 region: CSASGQGAYNEQFF. The CDR3 nucleotides are TGCAGTGCTAGTGGGCAGGGGGCCTACAATGAGCAGTTCTTC.

The sample holds one count of this clone. The gene calls are TRBV19 and TRBJ1-1; TRBD1 is a possible D gene (6 bases). The germline CDR1 and CDR2 sequences are LNHDA and SQIVND (reference sequence). V was pared by 5 bases and J by 1 base, with 11 bases between. The CDR3 has 14 amino acids. Written as DNA, the CDR3 is TGTGCCAGTAGTGGGGGCAGGGCGAACACTGAAGCTTTCTTT. This encodes CASSGGRANTEAFF.

V usage is TRBV6-6 and J usage is TRBJ1-2; TRBD1 matches at 8 bases. V lost 5 bases, J lost 7 bases, and 15 bases stayed unmatched. Germline lookup yields CDR1 MNHNY and CDR2 SVGAGI (reference sequence). This CDR3 has 16 amino acids. CDR3 sequence (DNA): TGTGCCAGCAGTCCGTCTGGGACAGGAGGTTCTGGTGGCTACACCTTC. Translating it yields CASSPSGTGGSGGYTF.

J is TRBJ2-3 and V is TRBV5-4; 10 bases are shared with TRBD2. Trimming took 0 bases from V and 3 from J; bases not matched to a gene: 4. Germline-derived CDR1 and CDR2 are SGHNT and YYREEE (reference sequence). The CDR3 contains 16 residues. The CDR3 is CASSLGASGGTDTQYF. CDR3 coding DNA: TGTGCCAGCAGCTTGGGGGCTAGCGGGGGAACAGATACGCAGTATTTT.

The gene calls are TRBV27 and TRBJ1-5; TRBD1 is a possible D gene (5 bases). The CDR3 is 16 amino acids. The V gene lost 6 bases and the J gene lost 2 bases, with 17 bases spanning the gap. Germline V lookup: CDR1 MNHEY, CDR2 SMNVEV (reference sequence). The CDR3 is CASRILGGGRNQPQHF. Written as DNA, the CDR3 is TGTGCCAGCAGGATCCTGGGGGGTGGGCGCAATCAGCCCCAGCATTTT.

This chain links TRBV12-5 with TRBJ2-7; no definite D call. Deletions cut 6 bases from V and 9 bases from J, with 12 bases between. In germline, CDR1 is LGHNT, CDR2 FRNRAP. This CDR3 contains 11 residues. CDR3 amino acids: CASGPGLGQYF. CDR3 bases: TGTGCTAGTGGCCCTGGTCTAGGGCAGTACTTC.

The chain recombines TRBV12-1 with TRBJ2-7; the table calls TRBD1, which could not be checked here. TRBV12-1 is flagged as a pseudogene. The CDR3 extends over 14 amino acids. Written as DNA, the CDR3 is TGTGCCAGCAGCTTTGCGCAGGACTCCTACGAGCAGTACTTC. It is translated as CASSFAQDSYEQYF.

The V gene is TRBV27, the J gene TRBJ1-1; D might be TRBD1 (6 bases). Trimming cost V 5 bases and J 4 bases, with 14 bases left between them. The CDR3 spans 14 residues. Germline V gene sequence: CDR1 MNHEY, CDR2 SMNVEV (reference sequence). CDR3 sequence (DNA): TGTGCCAGCAGTGCACAGGGAAGGGGCACTGAAGCTTTCTTT. This translates into CASSAQGRGTEAFF.

This clone is a singleton in its sample. V and J are TRBV18 and TRBJ2-1; TRBD2 matches 11 bases. There are 15 residues in the CDR3. The germline CDR1 and CDR2 sequences are KGHSH and LQKENI. V shed 4 bases and J 5 bases; nucleotides not matched to a gene: 4. The CDR3 loop reads CASSLGLAADNEQFF. Written as DNA, the CDR3 is TGTGCCAGCTCACTGGGACTAGCGGCCGACAATGAGCAGTTCTTC.

This chain joins TRBV20-1 and TRBJ2-1; unclear D gene. The V end was cut by 4 bases, the J end by 11 bases, with 6 bases between. Germline V gene sequence: CDR1 DFQATT, CDR2 SNEGSKA (reference sequence). The CDR3 runs 9 residues. Here the CDR3 reads CSANEKQFF. Here the CDR3 DNA reads TGCAGTGCTAACGAGAAGCAGTTCTTC.

The chain is built from TRBV5-4 and TRBJ2-3; the match to TRBD2 covers 11 bases. The CDR3 length is 16 residues. Germline lookup yields CDR1 SGHNT and CDR2 YYREEE (reference sequence). The V and J ends lost 2 bases and 5 bases, in that order; junction bases with no gene match: 7. This CDR3 reads CASSLALAGVGDTQYF. CDR3 coding DNA: TGTGCCAGCAGCTTAGCACTAGCGGGGGTTGGAGATACGCAGTATTTT. The full variable domain, completed using reference TRBV5-4 and TRBJ2-3, is ETGVTQSPTHLIKTRGQQVTLRCSSQSGHNTVSWYQQALGQGPQFIFQYYREEENGRGNFPPRFSGLQFPNYSSELNVNALELDDSALYLCASSLALAGVGDTQYFGPGTRLTVL.

V is TRBV5-1 and J is TRBJ1-3; 7 positions agree with TRBD1. V was clipped by 8 bases and J by 2 bases; unmatched bases: 16. The germline CDR1 and CDR2 sequences are SGHRS and YFSETQ. This CDR3 comprises 17 residues. As DNA, the CDR3 is TGCGCCAGTGCGCCGGGACAGATGTGGGGTACTGGAAACACCATATATTTT. Its translation is CASAPGQMWGTGNTIYF.

V usage is TRBV27 and J usage is TRBJ2-5, with D possibly being TRBD1 (7 bases). CDR1 and CDR2 from the germline V gene are MNHEY and SMNVEV (reference sequence). The CDR3 has 17 residues. V dropped 7 bases and J dropped 6 bases, with 27 bases sitting between them. CDR3 region: CASMLWGKGARGQTQYF. CDR3 nucleotides: TGTGCCAGCATGTTGTGGGGAAAGGGGGCTCGGGGGCAGACCCAGTACTTC.

This sequence joins TRBV7-3 and TRBJ2-6, with 13 nucleotides matching TRBD2. This CDR3 spans 16 amino acids. Trimming removed 5 bases from V and 12 bases from J; junction bases left unmatched: 10. From germline, CDR1 is SGHTA and CDR2 FQGTGA. CDR3 amino acids: CASSPHGTSGAGVLTF. CDR3 coding DNA: TGTGCCAGCAGCCCCCACGGGACTAGCGGGGCCGGCGTCCTGACTTTC.

As regards this clone: One junction end disagrees with the germline gene, perhaps due to a read error. J is TRBJ1-2 and V is TRBV11-2, with 9 bases that match TRBD1. Germline CDR1 and CDR2: SGHAT and FQNNGV. The CDR3 totals 12 residues. CDR3 sequence: CASSFSAGTGIF. CDR3 in DNA: TGTGCCAGCAGCTTTTCGGCCGGGACAGGGATCTTC.